These 21 T cell receptor beta chains were all obtained from the same sample, sequenced in a study of identical twins. TCRdb re-called the 5' RACE reads through MiXCR, storing one row per CDR3 protein. The sample yields roughly 690,000 distinct CDR3 sequences, 6% to 6.5% seen once. Source material: naive T cells sorted from blood. The receptors here all came from a man aged 18 to 30 in good health.

This clonotype has just a few counts. CDR3 sequence (DNA): TGTGCCAGCAGTTTAGGGACTGAGAGCTCTGGGGCCAACGTCCTGACTTTC. Amino acids: CASSLGTESSGANVLTF. The chain links TRBV12-3 or TRBV12-4 to TRBJ2-6, with D maybe TRBD2 (5 bases). The CDR3 runs to 17 residues. The V and J ends lost 1 base and 0 bases respectively, with 10 bases between them.

V and J are TRBV20-1 and TRBJ2-5, with 12 bases that match TRBD1. The CDR3 contains 14 residues. Trimming took 5 bases from V and 5 from J; bases not matched to a gene: 6. Germline assignment: CDR1 DFQATT and CDR2 SNEGSKA (reference sequence). The CDR3 loop is CSAPGTGGGETQYF. The DNA of the CDR3 is TGCAGTGCTCCCGGGACAGGGGGCGGGGAGACCCAGTACTTC.

The chain uses TRBV5-1 and TRBJ2-6, with D possibly matching TRBD2 (5 bases). The CDR3 is made up of 15 amino acids. V shed 10 bases and J shed 0 bases, with 14 bases lying between them. The germline V gene has CDR1 SGHRS and CDR2 YFSETQ. CDR3 protein: CAAREGSSGANVLTF. CDR3 in DNA: TGCGCCGCACGCGAAGGGAGCTCTGGGGCCAACGTCCTGACTTTC.

This rearrangement joins TRBV19 to TRBJ2-2; D not certain. The ends were cut back, 2 bases at V and 6 bases at J, with 4 bases in the middle. Germline V lookup: CDR1 LNHDA, CDR2 SQIVND (reference sequence). The CDR3 runs 12 residues. The CDR3 loop is CASSISPGELFF. The CDR3 DNA reads as TGTGCCAGTAGTATAAGTCCCGGGGAGCTGTTTTTT.

This clonotype was detected only a few times. The chain carries TRBV2 and TRBJ2-3, with D perhaps being TRBD1 or TRBD2 (5 bases each). The CDR3 contains 13 residues. Per germline, CDR1 SNHLY and CDR2 FYNNEI. Trimming cost V 6 bases and J 5 bases, with 12 bases left between them. The CDR3 loop is CASRLRGVDTQYF. CDR3 nucleotides: TGTGCCAGCAGGCTTCGAGGGGTAGATACGCAGTATTTT.

This clonotype was detected ten times or more. The J gene is TRBJ2-7, the V gene TRBV20-1; TRBD1 matches 9 bases. This CDR3 comprises 16 residues. Germline CDR1 and CDR2: DFQATT and SNEGSKA (reference sequence). The ends lost 3 bases at V and 2 bases at J; junction bases unmatched: 11. CDR3 region: CSASGDRDIFAYEQYF. CDR3 nucleotides: TGCAGTGCTAGTGGGGACAGGGACATATTCGCCTACGAGCAGTACTTC.

This clonotype was counted only a few times. The rearrangement links TRBV12-3 or TRBV12-4 to TRBJ2-4; D is perhaps TRBD1 (6 bases). V lost 5 bases, J lost 4 bases, and 12 bases lay in between. The CDR3 runs to 14 residues. Written as DNA, the CDR3 is TGTGCCAGCAGTCGACAGGCTCTTAAAAACATTCAGTACTTC. Translation gives CASSRQALKNIQYF.

V and J are TRBV19 and TRBJ2-3; no definite D call. Per germline, CDR1 LNHDA and CDR2 SQIVND (reference sequence). V was trimmed by 3 bases and J by 5 bases, leaving 12 bases between them. This CDR3 spans 14 amino acids. CDR3 sequence reads: CASSIRRAEDTQYF. The CDR3 region has the DNA TGTGCCAGTAGTATCCGAAGGGCTGAAGATACGCAGTATTTT.

The V call is TRBV20-1, the J call TRBJ1-5; TRBD1 might be the D (6 bases). The CDR3 runs to 15 residues. Trimming shortened V by 3 bases and J by 10 bases, and 22 bases separated the two germline ends. Germline V gives CDR1 DFQATT, CDR2 SNEGSKA (reference sequence). This CDR3 reads CSAREVEGGVEPQHF. CDR3 nucleotide sequence: TGCAGTGCTAGGGAAGTGGAGGGGGGAGTAGAACCCCAGCATTTT.

This CDR3 is CASSQDQGGSFPYEQYV. The CDR3 region has the DNA TGTGCCAGCAGCCAAGATCAGGGGGGCAGTTTCCCCTACGAGCAGTACGTC. V is TRBV14 and J is TRBJ2-7, with D perhaps TRBD1 (7 bases). Germline CDR1 is SGHDN and CDR2 is FVKESK. The CDR3 sequence is 17 residues long. The V end lost 0 bases, the J end lost 2 bases, and 17 bases lay between the germline ends.

This clonotype was seen many times. This chain connects TRBV12-3 or TRBV12-4 to TRBJ1-1; D remains unclear. V was clipped by 7 bases and J by 1 base, with 7 bases between them. This CDR3 region has 12 residues. CDR3 region: CASKGENTEAFF. In DNA form, the CDR3 reads TGTGCCAGCAAGGGAGAGAACACTGAAGCTTTCTTT.

This clonotype was detected only a few times. V gene TRBV6-5 combines with J gene TRBJ2-2; D unclear. Looked up from germline, CDR1 is MNHEY and CDR2 is SVGAGI. The CDR3 runs to 15 residues. V lost 0 bases, J lost 4 bases, and 9 bases lay in between. The CDR3 loop is CASSYSLTGTGELFF. CDR3 DNA: TGTGCCAGCAGTTACTCGTTGACGGGCACCGGGGAGCTGTTTTTT.

The chain uses TRBV21-1 and TRBJ2-7; the table's TRBD2 call for D was not verified on the DNA. TRBV21-1 is a listed pseudogene. The CDR3 extends over 21 amino acids. The CDR3 DNA sequence: TGTGCCAGCAGCACCCCGATCCGTTTTGCGGGAGGGCTGATCGTGGTCCACGAGCAGTACTTC. Translating gives CASSTPIRFAGGLIVVHEQYF.

This clonotype occurred many times. The chain combines TRBV25-1 with TRBJ2-1; the D is unclear. CDR3 size: 13 residues. V lost 3 bases, J lost 4 bases, and 7 bases lay in between. Germline V lookup: CDR1 MGHDK, CDR2 SYGVNS. The CDR3: CASSEVRYNEQFF. CDR3 DNA: TGTGCCAGCAGTGAGGTGAGATACAATGAGCAGTTCTTC. Filled out from reference TRBV25-1 and TRBJ2-1, the complete variable domain reads EADIYQTPRYLVIGTGKKITLECSQTMGHDKMYWYQQDPGMELHLIHYSYGVNSTEKGDLSSESTVSRIRTEHFPLTLESARPSHTSQYLCASSEVRYNEQFFGPGTRLTVL.

The chain recombines TRBV10-3 with TRBJ1-6; D is ambiguous. Germline V lookup: CDR1 ENHRY, CDR2 SYGVKD. Trimming removed 5 bases at V and 7 bases at J, with 15 bases between. The CDR3 is 15 amino acids. CDR3 DNA: TGTGCCATCAGTAATACCCAAACCTTGAATTCACCCCTCCACTTT. This codes for CAISNTQTLNSPLHF.

This chain joins TRBV7-8 and TRBJ2-5; 8 positions match TRBD2. CDR3 length: 15 residues. V gave up 5 bases and J gave up 5 bases; unmatched junction bases: 10. CDR1 SGHVS and CDR2 FQNEAQ come from the germline V gene. In DNA form, the CDR3 reads TGTGCCAGCAGCGCCTCCGCGGGAGGAGTGGAGACCCAGTACTTC. Translated: CASSASAGGVETQYF.

The chain employs TRBV7-9 and TRBJ2-7, with 10 bases matching TRBD2. V lost 10 bases and J lost 7; bases outside the gene matches: 16. Germline CDR1 is SEHNR and CDR2 is FQNEAQ (reference sequence). The CDR3 extends over 15 amino acids. Written as DNA, the CDR3 is TGTGCCACAGACGGAAGCGGGAGGGTTGGAGGGGAGCAGTACTTC. As protein: CATDGSGRVGGEQYF.

In its sample, this clonotype was seen many times. V and J are TRBV12-3 or TRBV12-4 and TRBJ1-3; the D is unclear. CDR3 length: 13 residues. V was clipped by 4 bases and J by 4 bases, with 8 bases between them. The CDR3 DNA is TGTGCCAGCAGTTCCCGTGGAGGAAACACCATATATTTT. This translates into CASSSRGGNTIYF.

This clonotype was recorded many times. This rearrangement joins TRBV15 to TRBJ2-3; D is uncertain. The CDR3 totals 12 residues. CDR1 is LNHNV and CDR2 is YYDKDF in the germline V gene (reference sequence). V was clipped by 4 bases and J by 6 bases, with 8 bases between them. CDR3 region: CATSKFADTQYF. Written as DNA, the CDR3 is TGTGCCACCAGCAAGTTCGCGGATACGCAGTATTTT.

This clonotype appeared a few times. This rearrangement joins TRBV15 to TRBJ2-4; D might be TRBD1 (6 bases). Germline assignment: CDR1 LNHNV and CDR2 YYDKDF (reference sequence). V lost 9 bases and J lost 0, with 18 bases in between. The CDR3 contains 16 residues. The CDR3 protein is CATGGPGHLAKNIQYF. In nucleotides, the CDR3 is TGTGCCACAGGTGGACCGGGACATTTAGCCAAAAACATTCAGTACTTC.

V gene TRBV20-1 combines with J gene TRBJ2-3, with 9 bases aligning to TRBD2. Germline loops: CDR1 DFQATT, CDR2 SNEGSKA (reference sequence). This CDR3 contains 15 residues. Trimming took 3 bases from V and 1 from J; bases not matched to a gene: 5. The DNA of the CDR3 is TGCAGTGCTAGTACGGCTAGCGGGGGCACAGATACGCAGTATTTT. It specifies CSASTASGGTDTQYF.